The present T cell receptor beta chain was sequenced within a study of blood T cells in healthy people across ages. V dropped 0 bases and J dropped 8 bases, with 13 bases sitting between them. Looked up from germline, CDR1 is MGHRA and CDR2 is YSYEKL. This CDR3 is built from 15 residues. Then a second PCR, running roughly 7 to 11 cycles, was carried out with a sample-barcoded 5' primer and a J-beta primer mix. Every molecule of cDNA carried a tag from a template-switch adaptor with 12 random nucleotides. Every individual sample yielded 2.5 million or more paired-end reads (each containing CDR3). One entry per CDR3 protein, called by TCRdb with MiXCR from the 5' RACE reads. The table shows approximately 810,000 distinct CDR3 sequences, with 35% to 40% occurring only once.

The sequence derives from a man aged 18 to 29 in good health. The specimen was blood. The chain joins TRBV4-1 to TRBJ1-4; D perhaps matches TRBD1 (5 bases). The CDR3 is CASSQDWQGREKLFF. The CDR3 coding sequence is TGCGCCAGCAGCCAAGATTGGCAGGGAAGGGAAAAACTGTTTTTT.